The rows below give T cell receptor beta chains drawn from one sample of a study of yellow fever vaccine responses in identical twins. TCRdb re-derived calls from the RT-PCR reads in MiXCR, one entry per CDR3 protein. The table records about 8,700 distinct CDR3 sequences, roughly 83% of them present only once. The sample was T cells from blood (PBMCs), unsorted or a sorted subset (not recorded which), taken before or after yellow fever vaccination (not recorded which). The receptors come from a young woman who received the yellow fever vaccine. CDR3s include the opening cysteine and the closing phenylalanine or tryptophan. The D gene is left open where the match is weak. Clone size is given for some rows only: seen once, a few or many times, or a class if the clone is expanded.

D gene	clone size	V gene	J gene	CDR3 protein	CDR3 DNA
TRBD1	.	TRBV11-3	TRBJ2-1	CASSLGGQGTNEQFF	TGTGCCAGCAGCTTAGGCGGACAGGGGACCAATGAGCAGTTCTTC
.	.	TRBV29-1	TRBJ2-7	CSVGQTSSYEQYF	TGCAGCGTTGGACAGACCAGCTCCTACGAGCAGTACTTC
.	.	TRBV12-3/TRBV12-4	TRBJ2-7	CASSYHSYEQYF	TGTGCCAGCAGTTACCATTCCTACGAGCAGTACTTC
.	.	TRBV18	TRBJ2-1	CASSPRVSSYNEQFF	TGTGCCAGCTCACCCAGGGTTAGCTCCTACAATGAGCAGTTCTTC
TRBD2	.	TRBV29-1	TRBJ2-1	CSVEDTGTSPSSSYNEQFF	TGCAGCGTTGAAGATACCGGGACTAGCCCCTCAAGCTCCTACAATGAGCAGTTCTTC
.	.	TRBV2	TRBJ1-6	CASSRDANSPLHF	TGTGCCAGCAGTAGGGACGCGAATTCACCCCTCCACTTT
.	few	TRBV12-3/TRBV12-4	TRBJ1-5	CASSLEGKSQPQHF	TGTGCCAGCAGTTTAGAGGGGAAATCTCAGCCCCAGCATTTT
.	.	TRBV20-1	TRBJ1-6	CSAARTVRGPLHF	TGCAGTGCAGCTAGGACAGTCAGAGGACCCCTCCACTTT
.	.	TRBV29-1	TRBJ1-1	CSVNKGNTEAFF	TGCAGCGTCAATAAAGGGAACACTGAAGCTTTCTTT
.	.	TRBV2	TRBJ2-3	CASSENLGPTDTQYF	TGTGCCAGCAGTGAAAACTTGGGGCCTACAGATACGCAGTATTTT
TRBD1	once	TRBV10-1	TRBJ2-1	CASSSWDRAIEQFF	TGCGCCAGCAGCTCCTGGGACAGGGCGATTGAGCAGTTCTTC
.	.	TRBV2	TRBJ2-2	CASSVGFGELFF	TGTGCCAGCAGTGTGGGGTTCGGGGAGCTGTTTTTT
.	.	TRBV4-1	TRBJ1-2	CASSQGEGSGYTF	TGCGCCAGCAGCCAAGGAGAGGGTAGCGGCTACACCTTC
.	.	TRBV4-1	TRBJ2-3	CASSQDHPTDTQYF	TGCGCCAGCAGCCAAGACCACCCAACAGATACGCAGTATTTT
.	few	TRBV9	TRBJ1-1	CASSVLGSTEAFF	TGTGCCAGCAGCGTACTGGGAAGCACTGAAGCTTTCTTT
.	once	TRBV9	TRBJ2-2	CASSPQGISELFF	TGTGCCAGCAGCCCCCAGGGGATTTCGGAGCTGTTTTTT
TRBD1	.	TRBV28	TRBJ1-2	CASSLGQGFGYTF	TGTGCCAGCAGTCTCGGACAGGGATTTGGCTACACCTTC
TRBD1	.	TRBV6-1	TRBJ1-6	CASRGQGGNNSPLHF	TGTGCCAGCAGGGGACAGGGGGGAAATAATTCACCCCTCCACTTT
.	once	TRBV11-1	TRBJ1-1	CASSFEANTEAFF	TGTGCCAGCAGCTTTGAGGCGAACACTGAAGCTTTCTTT
TRBD1	.	TRBV2	TRBJ1-1	CASSGQGMTEAFF	TGTGCCAGCAGTGGACAGGGGATGACTGAAGCTTTCTTT
TRBD1	.	TRBV11-2	TRBJ1-2	CASSLGQGAVYGYTF	TGTGCCAGCAGCTTAGGACAGGGGGCGGTCTATGGCTACACCTTC
TRBD1	.	TRBV19	TRBJ1-5	CASSPGDSNNQPQHF	TGTGCCAGTAGCCCTGGGGACAGTAACAATCAGCCCCAGCATTTT
TRBD2	once	TRBV6-1	TRBJ2-5	CASSELGGARETQYF	TGTGCCAGCAGTGAGCTCGGGGGGGCCCGGGAGACCCAGTACTTC
.	once	TRBV5-1	TRBJ2-1	CASSLGWQGPYNEQFF	TGCGCCAGCAGCTTGGGTTGGCAGGGGCCCTACAATGAGCAGTTCTTC
.	.	TRBV5-1	TRBJ2-5	CASSLNTGFQETQYF	TGCGCCAGCAGCTTGAATACTGGATTCCAAGAGACCCAGTACTTC
.	.	TRBV6-5	TRBJ1-1	CATVNTEAFF	TGTGCCACGGTGAACACTGAAGCTTTCTTT
.	.	TRBV11-1	TRBJ1-2	CASSFFRGSYGYTF	TGTGCCAGCAGCTTTTTTCGGGGAAGTTATGGCTACACCTTC
.	.	TRBV7-9	TRBJ2-1	CASSLVSLANNEQFF	TGTGCCAGCAGCTTAGTCAGCCTAGCCAACAATGAGCAGTTCTTC
TRBD2	.	TRBV3-1	TRBJ2-3	CASSQGISGSADTQYF	TGTGCCAGCAGCCAAGGGATTAGCGGGAGCGCAGATACGCAGTATTTT
TRBD1	.	TRBV23-1	TRBJ1-5	CASSATGDHQPQHF	TGCGCCAGCAGCGCCACAGGGGACCATCAGCCCCAGCATTTT
TRBD2	once	TRBV20-1	TRBJ2-1	CSARVAGTYNEQFF	TGCAGTGCTAGAGTAGCGGGCACCTACAATGAGCAGTTCTTC
.	.	TRBV6-1	TRBJ2-1	CASSHGGGGSYNEQFF	TGTGCCAGCAGCCACGGGGGAGGGGGCTCCTACAATGAGCAGTTCTTC
.	.	TRBV3-1	TRBJ1-1	CASSQNEVVAEAFF	TGTGCCAGCAGCCAGAATGAGGTGGTGGCTGAAGCTTTCTTT
.	.	TRBV11-3	TRBJ2-1	CASSSENNEQFF	TGTGCCAGCAGCTCCGAAAACAATGAGCAGTTCTTC
.	.	TRBV7-6	TRBJ2-1	CASSLGQLYNEQFF	TGTGCCAGCAGCTTAGGACAGCTCTACAATGAGCAGTTCTTC
.	once	TRBV24-1	TRBJ2-1	CATSDTGVYNEQFF	TGTGCCACCAGTGATACCGGGGTCTACAATGAGCAGTTCTTC
.	.	TRBV10-3	TRBJ2-6	CAISGAQGSGANVLTF	TGTGCCATCAGTGGGGCACAGGGCTCTGGGGCCAACGTCCTGACTTTC
.	once	TRBV29-1	TRBJ2-1	CSVSRNNEQFF	TGCAGCGTATCGAGGAACAATGAGCAGTTCTTC
TRBD2	.	TRBV12-3/TRBV12-4	TRBJ2-3	CASRTPSGRALGTDTQYF	TGTGCCAGCAGGACCCCTAGCGGGAGGGCCCTCGGCACAGATACGCAGTATTTT
.	few	TRBV18	TRBJ2-2	CASSPNTGELFF	TGTGCCAGCTCACCGAACACCGGGGAGCTGTTTTTT
.	once	TRBV12-5	TRBJ2-7	CASGSRPLLDEQYF	TGTGCTAGTGGTTCAAGACCCCTACTGGACGAGCAGTACTTC
.	.	TRBV7-6	TRBJ1-5	CASSLTGLLDQPQHF	TGTGCCAGCAGCTTAACGGGACTCCTCGATCAGCCCCAGCATTTT
.	.	TRBV12-3/TRBV12-4	TRBJ1-1	CASSLVQGGTEAFF	TGTGCCAGCAGTTTAGTACAGGGTGGCACTGAAGCTTTCTTT
.	.	TRBV29-1	TRBJ2-4	CSVEGKNIQYF	TGCAGCGTTGAGGGCAAAAACATTCAGTACTTC
TRBD2	.	TRBV4-1	TRBJ2-5	CASSQGRGGAWETQYF	TGCGCCAGCAGCCAAGGGCGCGGGGGGGCATGGGAGACCCAGTACTTC
.	.	TRBV5-6	TRBJ1-3	CASSLRQVAGNTIYF	TGTGCCAGCAGCTTGCGACAGGTCGCGGGAAACACCATATATTTT
.	.	TRBV3-1	TRBJ1-1	CASSPFRFLNTEAFF	TGTGCCAGCAGCCCCTTCCGTTTTTTAAACACTGAAGCTTTCTTT